This record concerns one T cell receptor beta chain sequence. The CDR3 totals 17 residues. Trimming removed 0 bases at V and 1 base at J, with 12 bases between. Germline V lookup: CDR1 SGHVS, CDR2 FNYEAQ. The data are from a study of blood T cell repertoires in COVID-19. On the study more broadly: Sites in the United States, Italy and Spain provided acute and convalescent COVID-19 samples. T cells, B-cell-depleted T cells, or PBMCs supplied cDNA or gDNA.

Methods used by the authors: Counts of nucleated cells, estimated from reference gene primer amplification, were obtained. Produced via immunoSEQ multiplex PCR; TCRdb's table is partial and in-frame only. The V and J calls and clone size are taken from that table; D and trimming were inferred from the DNA. The sample has roughly 190,000 clones; around 89% are singletons. The sequenced material came from peripheral blood. The chain recombines TRBV7-6 with TRBJ2-2, with a weak D call TRBD1 (5 bases). The receptor was derived from a man in his forties with active or convalescent COVID-19. CDR3 nucleotides: TGTGCCAGCAGCTTAGCGCGCAGGGCCATGAACACCGGGGAGCTGTTTTTT. It yields the protein CASSLARRAMNTGELFF.